Presented here are 25 T cell receptor beta chains from one specimen sequenced in a study of blood T cells in healthy people across ages (dated by TCRdb to the mid-2010s). Library method: 5' RACE. The listed sequencing device is Illumina HiSeq 2500. A second PCR of about 6 to 11 cycles was performed with a sample-barcoded 5' primer and a J-beta primer mix. The public reads were quality trimmed at Q25 with fastp and then assembled into clones with MiXCR by TCRdb, keeping productive beta chains. Merged by CDR3 protein, the rows form single entries marked with the most common genes and DNA. The sample contains under 2,000,000 distinct CDR3 sequences, roughly 50% of them found a single time. The ten largest make up more than 2% of the sample. Sequencing was carried out using blood. All receptors come from a woman in her forties in good health.

This clonotype came up a few times. This sequence joins TRBV7-8 and TRBJ2-6, with 8 bases lining up with TRBD1. The CDR3 is 17 residues long. Trimming at V came to 5 bases and at J to 0 bases, leaving 6 bases not matched to a gene. Germline V gene lookup returns CDR1 SGHVS and CDR2 FQNEAQ. CDR3 sequence reads: CASSPGQASSGANVLTF. The DNA of the CDR3 is TGTGCCAGCAGCCCGGGACAGGCCAGCTCTGGGGCCAACGTCCTGACTTTC.

CDR3 coding DNA: TGCAGTGCCCGATATAGGGGGACAAACATTCAGTACTTC. Its protein product is CSARYRGTNIQYF. This sequence joins TRBV20-1 and TRBJ2-4; possible D gene TRBD1, 6 bases. Trimming pared 6 bases from V and 6 bases from J, leaving 15 bases between. This CDR3 contains 13 residues. CDR1 and CDR2 from the germline V gene are DFQATT and SNEGSKA (reference sequence).

This clonotype showed up just once. The gene calls are TRBV20-1 and TRBJ2-1; TRBD2 agrees at 8 bases. The J call may be wrong; the DNA end is better matched by TRBJ2-7. The CDR3 is 16 residues long. In germline, CDR1 is DFQATT, CDR2 SNEGSKA (reference sequence). CDR3 amino acids: CSASGNGRGAYNEQYF. Here the CDR3 DNA reads TGCAGTGCTAGTGGCAACGGGCGGGGGGCATACAATGAGCAGTACTTC.

This clonotype showed up just once. This chain connects TRBV28 to TRBJ1-6, with D possibly matching TRBD1 (6 bases). This CDR3 is 15 amino acids long. Germline values: CDR1 MDHEN, CDR2 SYDVKM. V shed 4 bases and J shed 9 bases, with 16 bases lying between them. CDR3 coding DNA: TGTGCCAGCAGTTCCTCTTTCGGGACACTTTCACCCCTCCACTTT. Translated: CASSSSFGTLSPLHF.

The chain is built from TRBV3-1 and TRBJ1-5, with D perhaps matching TRBD1 (6 bases). Germline V gene sequence: CDR1 LGHDT, CDR2 YNNKEL (reference sequence). The V end was cut by 0 bases, the J end by 7 bases, with 10 bases between. This CDR3 spans 14 amino acids. The CDR3 DNA follows: TGTGCCAGCAGCCAAGACAGGGGTGGGCAGCCCCAGCATTTT. Protein sequence: CASSQDRGGQPQHF.

The V call is TRBV5-1, the J call TRBJ2-1, with 8 bases matching TRBD1. V trimming: 0 bases; J trimming: 4 bases; junction bases outside the gene matches: 15. CDR1 is SGHRS, CDR2 YFSETQ, per germline. This CDR3 has 19 amino acids. CDR3 bases: TGCGCCAGCAGCTTGGGTACCGGGACAGGCCAAACCCATTACAATGAGCAGTTCTTC. Translated, it gives CASSLGTGTGQTHYNEQFF.

The gene calls are TRBV20-1 and TRBJ1-6; unclear D gene. The CDR3 extends over 17 amino acids. Germline loops: CDR1 DFQATT, CDR2 SNEGSKA (reference sequence). V was shortened by 7 bases and J by 2 bases, with 21 bases between the two germline ends. CDR3 DNA sequence: TGCAGTGTACGGACCTCGGAAGAGTTCCCCTATAATTCACCCCTCCACTTT. Translating gives CSVRTSEEFPYNSPLHF.

The chain has TRBV10-3 and TRBJ1-1; D may be TRBD1 (5 bases). The V gene lost 11 bases and the J gene lost 6 bases, with 13 bases spanning the gap. This CDR3 has 11 amino acids. Germline V gene lookup returns CDR1 ENHRY and CDR2 SYGVKD. The CDR3 reads CAAGGSAEAFF. For the CDR3, the DNA is TGTGCCGCCGGGGGTTCTGCTGAAGCTTTCTTT.

The chain carries TRBV25-1 and TRBJ1-6; the D is unclear. The germline gives CDR1 MGHDK, CDR2 SYGVNS. The CDR3 runs 15 residues. Trimming shortened V by 1 base and J by 7 bases, and 11 bases separated the two germline ends. CDR3: CASSEFETTNSPLHF. In DNA form, the CDR3 reads TGTGCCAGCAGTGAATTTGAGACAACGAATTCACCCCTCCACTTT.

J is TRBJ1-6 and V is TRBV7-9; D possibly corresponds to TRBD1 (6 bases). V shed 5 bases and J shed 5 bases, with 10 bases lying between them. Germline assignment: CDR1 SEHNR and CDR2 FQNEAQ (reference sequence). CDR3 length: 14 amino acids. The CDR3: CASSQQGDNSPLHF. The DNA for the CDR3 is TGTGCCAGCAGCCAACAGGGTGATAATTCACCCCTCCACTTT. Using reference TRBV7-9 and TRBJ1-6 for the parts outside the CDR3, the full variable domain is DTGVSQNPRHKITKRGQNVTFRCDPISEHNRLYWYRQTLGQGPEFLTYFQNEAQLEKSRLLSDRFSAERPKGSFSTLEIQRTEQGDSAMYLCASSQQGDNSPLHFGNGTRLTVT.

This rearrangement joins TRBV11-2 to TRBJ2-1, with D perhaps matching TRBD1 or TRBD2 (5 bases each). This CDR3 spans 15 amino acids. CDR1 and CDR2 (germline): SGHAT, FQNNGV. Trimming pared 6 bases from V and 5 bases from J, leaving 17 bases between. CDR3 in amino acids: CASSSPGRTDNEQFF. The CDR3 nucleotides read TGTGCCAGCAGTTCACCGGGACGCACGGACAATGAGCAGTTCTTC.

The rearrangement uses TRBV4-2 and TRBJ1-6, with no clear D. The germline V gene encodes CDR1 LGHNA and CDR2 YNFKEQ. CDR3 length equals 18 residues. Deletions cut 4 bases from V and 0 bases from J, with 16 bases between. CDR3 residues: CASSREGGSNSYNSPLHF. CDR3 in DNA: TGTGCCAGCAGCCGCGAGGGTGGGTCGAACTCCTATAATTCACCCCTCCACTTT.

The rearrangement joins TRBV7-9 to TRBJ1-2, with a tentative D call TRBD1 (5 bases). Germline assignment: CDR1 SEHNR and CDR2 FQNEAQ (reference sequence). The CDR3 totals 16 residues. V was cut by 1 base and J by 3 bases, with 15 bases left in between. CDR3 in amino acids: CASSLDQGRTYYGYTF. As DNA, the CDR3 is TGTGCCAGCAGCTTAGATCAGGGTCGGACCTACTATGGCTACACCTTC.

The chain joins TRBV6-5 to TRBJ2-1; 10 bases fit TRBD1. Germline V lookup: CDR1 MNHEY, CDR2 SVGAGI. The V gene end was trimmed by 6 bases and the J gene end by 10 bases; junction bases not matched to a gene: 12. This CDR3 has 15 amino acids. In nucleotides, the CDR3 is TGTGCCAGCAGGTCCGGGACAGGGGTGGTTAACGAGCAGTTCTTC. Amino acids: CASRSGTGVVNEQFF.

This clonotype came up a few times. The genes are TRBV20-1 and TRBJ1-2; D ambiguous. Germline V CDR1 and CDR2: DFQATT, SNEGSKA (reference sequence). The CDR3 spans 12 residues. V lost 3 bases to trimming and J lost 8 bases, with 13 bases between them. The CDR3 DNA reads TGCAGTGCTAGGGACCTCGCCGACGGCTACACCTTC. It codes for CSARDLADGYTF.

This clonotype has a handful of counts. The CDR3 loop is CASSRQAVYEQYF. The CDR3 nucleotides are TGTGCCAGCAGCCGGCAGGCCGTCTACGAGCAGTACTTC. The J gene is TRBJ2-5, the V gene TRBV28; D unclear. The last part of the DNA fits TRBJ2-7 better; the J call may be wrong. CDR3 size: 13 residues. Looked up from germline, CDR1 is MDHEN and CDR2 is SYDVKM.

The J gene is TRBJ2-1, the V gene TRBV7-9; 12 bases fit TRBD2. There are 17 residues in the CDR3. V dropped 5 bases and J dropped 6; count of bases not matched to a gene: 11. CDR1 is SEHNR and CDR2 is FQNEAQ in the germline V gene (reference sequence). As DNA, the CDR3 is TGTGCCAGCAGCAGAGAGGTGACTAGCGGGGGTCTCAATGAGCAGTTCTTC. Amino acids: CASSREVTSGGLNEQFF.

This clonotype was seen at least ten times. The chain couples TRBV7-2 to TRBJ2-4; TRBD2 might be the D (5 bases). The CDR3 runs 14 residues. CDR1 is SGHTA and CDR2 is FQGNSA in the germline V gene. V dropped 5 bases and J dropped 6 bases, with 14 bases sitting between them. CDR3: CASSHQEGLNIQYF. The CDR3 DNA reads TGTGCCAGCAGCCATCAAGAGGGCCTAAACATTCAGTACTTC.

The V and J genes are TRBV5-4 and TRBJ1-1; D is unresolved. Germline V gene lookup returns CDR1 SGHNT and CDR2 YYREEE (reference sequence). Trimming left V 0 bases short and J 1 base short, with 7 bases between. The length of the CDR3 is 14 residues. In DNA, the CDR3 is TGTGCCAGCAGCTTGGAATTGGGGAACACTGAAGCTTTCTTT. It translates to CASSLELGNTEAFF.

This clonotype was counted a few times. The chain carries TRBV28 and TRBJ2-7; D may be TRBD1 (5 bases). CDR1 is MDHEN, CDR2 SYDVKM, per germline. With 5 bases removed from V and 2 bases from J, the gap between germline ends came to 10 bases. This CDR3 is 13 amino acids long. The CDR3 sequence: CASSLRVTYEQYF. The DNA for the CDR3 is TGTGCCAGCAGTCTCAGGGTAACCTACGAGCAGTACTTC.

The chain joins TRBV7-2 to TRBJ2-5, with 7 bases that match TRBD1. The DNA end favors TRBJ2-7, so the J call may be wrong. Per germline, CDR1 SGHTA and CDR2 FQGNSA. CDR3 length: 14 amino acids. The CDR3 here is CASSVQGPPYEQYF. The CDR3 coding sequence is TGTGCCAGCAGCGTACAGGGGCCCCCCTACGAGCAGTACTTC.

This clonotype was seen a few times. This chain links TRBV20-1 with TRBJ2-1; possible D gene TRBD2, 5 bases. The CDR3 is made up of 16 amino acids. Germline V lookup: CDR1 DFQATT, CDR2 SNEGSKA (reference sequence). V was pared by 2 bases and J by 4 bases, with 18 bases between. The CDR3 nucleotides are TGCAGTGCTAGATGGACTCTTTCTTTGACTTACAATGAGCAGTTCTTC. It translates to CSARWTLSLTYNEQFF.

The chain is built from TRBV20-1 and TRBJ1-4; 10 bases are a match to TRBD1. J was trimmed by 7 bases and V by 6 bases; bases with no gene match: 8. This CDR3 contains 14 residues. Germline V gives CDR1 DFQATT, CDR2 SNEGSKA (reference sequence). CDR3 DNA sequence: TGCAGTGCCCCTCGACAGGGGGCAAGTGAAAAACTGTTTTTT. Its protein is CSAPRQGASEKLFF.

This clonotype was detected only a few times. V and J are TRBV9 and TRBJ2-1, with unresolved D. V shed 2 bases and J shed 4 bases, with 13 bases lying between them. The CDR3 length is 15 residues. In germline, CDR1 is SGDLS, CDR2 YYNGEE. The CDR3 protein is CASSVDLGVYNEQFF. The CDR3 nucleotides read TGTGCCAGCAGCGTGGACCTTGGGGTATACAATGAGCAGTTCTTC.

The chain recombines TRBV5-1 with TRBJ2-1; 8 positions match TRBD2. The CDR3 loop spans 15 amino acids. Trimming took 3 bases from V and 3 from J; bases not matched to a gene: 5. The germline V gene has CDR1 SGHRS and CDR2 YFSETQ. As DNA, the CDR3 is TGCGCCAGCAGCTACGGGGGGGGGATCTACAATGAGCAGTTCTTC. Residues: CASSYGGGIYNEQFF. Together with reference TRBV5-1 and TRBJ2-1, the CDR3 gives the full variable domain: KAGVTQTPRYLIKTRGQQVTLSCSPISGHRSVSWYQQTPGQGLQFLFEYFSETQRNKGNFPGRFSGRQFSNSRSEMNVSTLELGDSALYLCASSYGGGIYNEQFFGPGTRLTVL.